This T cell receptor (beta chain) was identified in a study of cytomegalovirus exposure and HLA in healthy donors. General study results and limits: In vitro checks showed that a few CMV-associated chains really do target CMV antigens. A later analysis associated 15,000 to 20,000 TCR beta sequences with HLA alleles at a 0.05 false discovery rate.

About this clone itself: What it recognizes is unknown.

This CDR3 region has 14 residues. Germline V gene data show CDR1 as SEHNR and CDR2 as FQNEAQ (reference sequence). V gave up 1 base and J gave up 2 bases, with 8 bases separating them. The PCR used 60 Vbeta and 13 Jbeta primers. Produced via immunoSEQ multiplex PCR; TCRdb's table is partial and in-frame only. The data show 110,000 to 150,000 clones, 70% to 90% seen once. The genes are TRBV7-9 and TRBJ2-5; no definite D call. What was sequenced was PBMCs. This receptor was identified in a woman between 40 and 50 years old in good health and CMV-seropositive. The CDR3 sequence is CASSLGDGQETQYF. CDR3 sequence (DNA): TGTGCCAGCAGCTTAGGAGACGGGCAAGAGACCCAGTACTTC.